These 18 T cell receptor beta chains were sequenced from one sample in a study of response to subunit inactivated influenza vaccine. MiXCR was run by TCRdb on the RT-PCR reads, yielding one entry per CDR3 protein. The sample has 530,000 or so distinct CDR3 sequences, approximately 10% seen once. The sample here was PBMCs from blood, taken on the day of vaccination. The receptors derive from a man between 50 and 59 years old who received an inactivated influenza vaccine.

This clonotype showed up many times. The chain joins TRBV5-1 to TRBJ2-3; TRBD1 matches 9 bases. Germline V gene data show CDR1 as SGHRS and CDR2 as YFSETQ. V dropped 2 bases and J dropped 4; count of bases not matched to a gene: 8. This CDR3 has 16 amino acids. The CDR3 DNA reads as TGCGCCAGCAGCTTCCACGGACAGGGGTCCGCAGATACGCAGTATTTT. It specifies CASSFHGQGSADTQYF.

CDR3 in DNA: TGCGCCAGCAGCCCGTCTGAGGGGGCTAATTCACCCCTCCACTTT. Residues: CASSPSEGANSPLHF. The chain combines TRBV5-1 with TRBJ1-6; 7 bases fit TRBD1. The CDR3 sequence is 15 residues long. V gave up 4 bases and J gave up 6 bases; unmatched junction bases: 7. Germline V gives CDR1 SGHRS, CDR2 YFSETQ.

A few counts support this clonotype. The rearrangement links TRBV28 to TRBJ2-6; maybe TRBD1 (6 bases). V lost 7 bases to trimming and J lost 2 bases, with 15 bases between them. The V gene's germline CDR1 is MDHEN and CDR2 SYDVKM. The CDR3 sequence is 16 residues long. The CDR3 region has the DNA TGTGCCAGCAATCTTTCAGGGGTGACTGGGGCCAACGTCCTGACTTTC. Residues: CASNLSGVTGANVLTF.

The sample holds a few counts of this clonotype. The J gene is TRBJ2-1, the V gene TRBV20-1; D may be TRBD2 (5 bases). V was cut by 2 bases and J by 4 bases, with 9 bases left in between. Germline-derived CDR1 and CDR2 are DFQATT and SNEGSKA (reference sequence). The CDR3 spans 13 residues. CDR3 region: CSARKSGYNEQFF. The CDR3 nucleotides read TGCAGTGCTAGAAAGTCGGGGTACAATGAGCAGTTCTTC.

The sample holds a few counts of this clonotype. The chain employs TRBV19 and TRBJ1-2, with TRBD1 matching over 9 bases. CDR1 is LNHDA and CDR2 is SQIVND in the germline V gene (reference sequence). This CDR3 is built from 13 residues. V lost 7 bases and J lost 3; bases outside the gene matches: 3. The CDR3 here is CASTRDRDYGYTF. The CDR3 DNA is TGTGCCAGTACCCGGGACAGGGACTATGGCTACACCTTC.

This clonotype has a count of ten or more. The chain couples TRBV11-1 to TRBJ2-5, with 8 bases identical to TRBD2. The CDR3 is 14 residues long. J was trimmed by 1 base and V by 5 bases; bases with no gene match: 3. Germline lookup yields CDR1 SGHAT and CDR2 FQDESV (reference sequence). As DNA, the CDR3 is TGTGCCAGCAGCCCCGGGAGGGGCCAAGAGACCCAGTACTTC. This sequence encodes CASSPGRGQETQYF.

This clonotype was picked up many times. V and J are TRBV12-3 or TRBV12-4 and TRBJ2-6; D is unclear. CDR3 size: 14 residues. Trimming cost V 4 bases and J 0 bases, with 4 bases left between them. For the CDR3, the DNA is TGTGCCAGCAGTTCCCTCTCTGGGGCCAACGTCCTGACTTTC. Amino acids: CASSSLSGANVLTF.

V and J are TRBV7-9 and TRBJ2-2; unclear D gene. Germline loops: CDR1 SEHNR, CDR2 FQNEAQ (reference sequence). V gave up 4 bases and J gave up 4 bases, with 10 bases separating them. This CDR3 is 14 amino acids long. The CDR3: CASSSSWSTGELFF. The CDR3 DNA is TGTGCCAGCAGCTCCTCGTGGTCCACCGGGGAGCTGTTTTTT.

The chain carries TRBV5-1 and TRBJ2-1; perhaps TRBD2 as D (5 bases). Trimming pared 4 bases from V and 2 bases from J, leaving 13 bases between. Germline lookup yields CDR1 SGHRS and CDR2 YFSETQ. This CDR3 is 15 amino acids long. CDR3 sequence (DNA): TGCGCCAGCAGCCGGGGAAGTGGGGCCTACAATGAGCAGTTCTTC. Translated, it gives CASSRGSGAYNEQFF.

The rearrangement uses TRBV20-1 and TRBJ1-2; possibly TRBD1 for D (6 bases). The CDR3 contains 14 residues. Deletions cut 3 bases from V and 8 bases from J, with 19 bases between. The germline V gene encodes CDR1 DFQATT and CDR2 SNEGSKA (reference sequence). In nucleotides, the CDR3 is TGCAGTGCTAGTCCTGGTGGGGGGCCGTGGGGCTACACCTTC. The encoded protein is CSASPGGGPWGYTF.

This rearrangement joins TRBV4-3 to TRBJ2-5; D assignment may be TRBD1 or TRBD2 (5 bases each). This CDR3 region has 18 residues. The V gene lost 0 bases and the J gene lost 0 bases, with 17 bases spanning the gap. The germline V gene encodes CDR1 LGHNA and CDR2 YSLEER. As DNA, the CDR3 is TGCGCCAGCAGCCAAGATTGGCTAAAAGGGACGTACCAAGAGACCCAGTACTTC. Amino acid sequence: CASSQDWLKGTYQETQYF.

This clonotype has more than one count but fewer than ten. The chain couples TRBV6-6 to TRBJ2-7, with 7 nucleotides matching TRBD1. V lost 7 bases and J lost 3; bases outside the gene matches: 6. Germline assignment: CDR1 MNHNY and CDR2 SVGAGI (reference sequence). The CDR3 has 13 residues. CDR3 in amino acids: CASTQGVLYEQYF. The DNA of the CDR3 is TGTGCCAGCACCCAGGGGGTGCTCTACGAGCAGTACTTC.

The chain has TRBV28 and TRBJ2-1; tentatively, D is TRBD2 (5 bases). CDR3 length equals 14 residues. V was trimmed by 3 bases and J by 12 bases, leaving 18 bases between them. Germline V gives CDR1 MDHEN, CDR2 SYDVKM. CDR3 bases: TGTGCCAGCAGTTTCGGGCTAGCTTTTGAGGGGCAGTTCTTC. Translation gives CASSFGLAFEGQFF.

This clonotype has ten or more counts. The chain is built from TRBV29-1 and TRBJ2-7; 12 bases line up with TRBD2. The CDR3 covers 14 residues. V shed 6 bases, J shed 2 bases, and the junction held 5 bases outside the gene matches. Germline CDR1 is SQVTM and CDR2 is ANQGSEA. The CDR3 is CSVVPSGRAYEQYF. DNA for the CDR3: TGCAGCGTAGTTCCTAGCGGGAGGGCCTACGAGCAGTACTTC.

The chain has TRBV12-3 or TRBV12-4 and TRBJ2-5, with a weak D call TRBD2 (5 bases). This CDR3 has 15 residues. V dropped 3 bases and J dropped 4 bases, with 15 bases sitting between them. This CDR3 reads CASSLGPGVRETQYF. DNA for the CDR3: TGTGCCAGCAGTTTGGGCCCCGGGGTCCGAGAGACCCAGTACTTC.

The gene calls are TRBV7-3 and TRBJ2-3, with D unclear. Germline assignment: CDR1 SGHTA and CDR2 FQGTGA. This CDR3 is built from 14 residues. V lost 1 base and J lost 5, with 10 bases in between. As DNA, the CDR3 is TGTGCCAGCAGCTTAATGGCAGGTGAAGATACGCAGTATTTT. This sequence encodes CASSLMAGEDTQYF. Variable domain in full (rest from reference TRBV7-3 and TRBJ2-3): GAGVSQTPSNKVTEKGKYVELRCDPISGHTALYWYRQSLGQGPEFLIYFQGTGAADDSGLPNDRFFAVRPEGSVSTLKIQRTERGDSAVYLCASSLMAGEDTQYFGPGTRLTVL.

V and J are TRBV28 and TRBJ1-2, with D hard to call. Germline loops: CDR1 MDHEN, CDR2 SYDVKM. With 1 base removed from V and 13 bases from J, the gap between germline ends came to 28 bases. The CDR3 is 17 amino acids. The CDR3 loop is CASSLLAPSPRGSYRTF. The CDR3 DNA reads as TGTGCCAGCAGTTTATTGGCCCCTAGCCCTCGTGGGTCATACCGCACCTTC.

The rearrangement uses TRBV7-9 and TRBJ1-4; the D is unclear. The V gene lost 4 bases and the J gene lost 2 bases, with 14 bases spanning the gap. The CDR3 loop spans 16 amino acids. Germline V CDR1 and CDR2: SEHNR, FQNEAQ (reference sequence). This CDR3 reads CASSSRLPGTNEKLFF. The CDR3 nucleotides read TGTGCCAGCAGCTCCCGACTCCCTGGGACTAATGAAAAACTGTTTTTT.